Included here is one TCR beta chain sequence, with context. Its antigen is not identified. Using immunoSEQ multiplex PCR, the repertoire was profiled, and TCRdb retains in-frame clones only, with some absent. The sample contains about 390,000 clones, 92% of which appear only once. These data are taken from a study of Ad26.COV2.S vaccination and SARS-CoV-2 variants. About the study: Donor was assigned to the Ad26.COV2.S arm of trial COV1001. Into the muscle, Ad26.COV2.S was dosed once or twice, 56 days apart. Notes on the study in general: The authors reported substantial breadth in spike-specific CD8+ and CD4+ T cell responses after vaccination.

Trimming pared 5 bases from V and 4 bases from J, leaving 20 bases between. This CDR3 is built from 16 residues. Germline loops: CDR1 MNHEY, CDR2 SVGEGT. Documented treatment: about 20 received Ad26.COV2.S at low or high dose, single or two shots; 5 received placebo; per-sample allocation not given. The samples date from day 63 after the first vaccine or placebo injection. This adult donor, from Boston, was 18-55 years old. The input for sequencing was peripheral blood, taken in a trial of Ad26.COV2.S vaccine versus placebo. The sequence was collected from a person aged 18-60 years who received the Ad26.COV2.S COVID-19 vaccine or a placebo. This chain joins TRBV6-2 or TRBV6-3 and TRBJ1-2; TRBD1 is a possible D gene (5 bases). The CDR3 reads CASSKDQGAESYGYTF. CDR3 bases: TGTGCCAGCAGTAAAGATCAGGGTGCAGAAAGCTATGGCTACACCTTC.